This TCR beta chain was retrieved from a study of T-cell memory formation after mild COVID-19. MiXCR, applied by TCRdb to the 5' RACE reads, yields one record per CDR3 protein. This sample yields 55,000 to 65,000 distinct CDR3 sequences, of which 8% to 10% are seen a single time; more than 0.95% belongs to the top ten. Germline trimming cut 3 bases from V and 3 bases from J; bases unmatched to any gene: 5. This CDR3 contains 14 residues. CDR1 and CDR2 (germline): DFQATT, SNEGSKA (reference sequence). Source material: PBMCs or a T cell subset sorted from them (not recorded which). This receptor was taken from a young man who had mild COVID-19 (a few samples of this study predate the infection). Cell type and time point are not known. The chain links TRBV20-1 to TRBJ2-3, with 8 bases lining up with TRBD1. The CDR3 DNA reads TGCAGTGCTAGGCAGGGGGCGCGAACAGATACGCAGTATTTT. Protein: CSARQGARTDTQYF.